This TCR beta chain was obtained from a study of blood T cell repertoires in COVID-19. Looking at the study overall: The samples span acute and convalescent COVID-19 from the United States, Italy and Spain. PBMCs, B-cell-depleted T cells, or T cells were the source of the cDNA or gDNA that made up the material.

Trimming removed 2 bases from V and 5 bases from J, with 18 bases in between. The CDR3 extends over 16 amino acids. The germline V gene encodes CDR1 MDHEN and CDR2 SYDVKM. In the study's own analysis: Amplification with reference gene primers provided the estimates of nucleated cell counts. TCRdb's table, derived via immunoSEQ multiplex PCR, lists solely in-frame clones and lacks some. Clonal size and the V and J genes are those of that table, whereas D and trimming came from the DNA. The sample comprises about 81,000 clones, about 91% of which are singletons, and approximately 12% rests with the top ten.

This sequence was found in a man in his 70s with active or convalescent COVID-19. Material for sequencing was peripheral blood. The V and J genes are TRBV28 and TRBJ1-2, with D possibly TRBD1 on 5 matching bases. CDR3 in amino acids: CASSLGARAAVYGYTF. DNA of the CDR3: TGTGCCAGCAGTTTAGGCGCCAGGGCGGCGGTTTATGGCTACACCTTC.